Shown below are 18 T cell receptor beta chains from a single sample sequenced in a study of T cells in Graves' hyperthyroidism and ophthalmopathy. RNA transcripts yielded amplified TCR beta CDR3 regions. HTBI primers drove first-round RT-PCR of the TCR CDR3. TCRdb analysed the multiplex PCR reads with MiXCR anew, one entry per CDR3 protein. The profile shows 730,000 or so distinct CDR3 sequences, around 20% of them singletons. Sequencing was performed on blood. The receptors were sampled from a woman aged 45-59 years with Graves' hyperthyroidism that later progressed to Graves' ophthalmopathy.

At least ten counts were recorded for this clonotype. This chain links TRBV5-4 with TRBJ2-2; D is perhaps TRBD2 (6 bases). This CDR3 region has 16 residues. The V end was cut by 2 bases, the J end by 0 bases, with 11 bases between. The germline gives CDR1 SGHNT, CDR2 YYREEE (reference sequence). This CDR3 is CASSFFRGSNTGELFF. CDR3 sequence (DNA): TGTGCCAGCAGCTTCTTTCGGGGGTCGAACACCGGGGAGCTGTTTTTT.

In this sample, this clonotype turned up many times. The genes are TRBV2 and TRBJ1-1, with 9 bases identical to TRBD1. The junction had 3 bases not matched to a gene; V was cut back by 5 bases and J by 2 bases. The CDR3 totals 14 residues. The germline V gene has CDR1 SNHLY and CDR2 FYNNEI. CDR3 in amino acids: CASSRTGANTEAFF. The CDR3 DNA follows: TGTGCCAGCAGTCGGACAGGGGCCAACACTGAAGCTTTCTTT.

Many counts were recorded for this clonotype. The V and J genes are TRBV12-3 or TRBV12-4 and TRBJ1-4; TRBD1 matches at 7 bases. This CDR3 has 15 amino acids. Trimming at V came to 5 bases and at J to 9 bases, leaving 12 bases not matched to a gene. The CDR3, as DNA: TGTGCCAGCAGTCCGAATCCAGGGGGGGTTAAAAAACTGTTTTTT. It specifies CASSPNPGGVKKLFF.

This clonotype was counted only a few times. The CDR3 loop is CASSFRDPAYEQYF. DNA of the CDR3: TGTGCCAGCAGTTTCCGGGACCCTGCCTACGAGCAGTACTTC. The V gene is TRBV27, the J gene TRBJ2-7; D may correspond to TRBD1 or TRBD2 (5 bases each). Germline CDR1 reads MNHEY; CDR2 reads SMNVEV (reference sequence). V was clipped by 3 bases and J by 2 bases, with 11 bases between them. The CDR3 has 14 amino acids.

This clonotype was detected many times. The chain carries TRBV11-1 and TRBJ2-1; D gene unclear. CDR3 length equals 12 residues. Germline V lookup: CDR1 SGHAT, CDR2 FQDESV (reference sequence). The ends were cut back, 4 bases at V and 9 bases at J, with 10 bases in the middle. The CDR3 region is CASSYENSEQFF. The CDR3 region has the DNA TGTGCCAGCAGCTATGAAAATAGTGAGCAGTTCTTC.

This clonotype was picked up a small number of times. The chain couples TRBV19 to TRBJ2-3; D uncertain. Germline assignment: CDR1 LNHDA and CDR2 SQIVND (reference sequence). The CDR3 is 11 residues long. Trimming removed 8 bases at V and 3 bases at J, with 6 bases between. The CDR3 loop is CASGLTDTQYF. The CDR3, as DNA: TGTGCCAGTGGATTAACAGATACGCAGTATTTT. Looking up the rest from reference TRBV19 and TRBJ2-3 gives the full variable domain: DGGITQSPKYLFRKEGQNVTLSCEQNLNHDAMYWYRQDPGQGLRLIYYSQIVNDFQKGDIAEGYSVSREKKESFPLTVTSAQKNPTAFYLCASGLTDTQYFGPGTRLTVL.

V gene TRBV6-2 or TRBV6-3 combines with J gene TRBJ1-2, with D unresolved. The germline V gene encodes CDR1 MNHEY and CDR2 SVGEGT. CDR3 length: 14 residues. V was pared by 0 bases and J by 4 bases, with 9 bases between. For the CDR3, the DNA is TGTGCCAGCAGTTACTCTGGAGAATTCTATGGCTACACCTTC. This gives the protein CASSYSGEFYGYTF.

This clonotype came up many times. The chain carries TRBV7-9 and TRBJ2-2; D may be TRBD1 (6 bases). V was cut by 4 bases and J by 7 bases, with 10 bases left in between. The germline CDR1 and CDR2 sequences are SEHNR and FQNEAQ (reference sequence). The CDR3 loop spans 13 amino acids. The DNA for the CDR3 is TGTGCCAGCAGCTCCCGACAGGACGGGGAGCTGTTTTTT. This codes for CASSSRQDGELFF.

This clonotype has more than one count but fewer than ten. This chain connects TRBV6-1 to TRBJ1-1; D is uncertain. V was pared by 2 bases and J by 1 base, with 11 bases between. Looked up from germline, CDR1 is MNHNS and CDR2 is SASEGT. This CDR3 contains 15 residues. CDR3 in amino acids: CASSERRQWNTEAFF. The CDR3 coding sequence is TGTGCCAGCAGTGAACGACGGCAGTGGAACACTGAAGCTTTCTTT.

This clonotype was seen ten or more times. CDR3 in amino acids: CASSQDSAGGRDTQYF. CDR3 in DNA: TGTGCCAGCAGCCAAGATTCTGCGGGGGGGCGAGATACGCAGTATTTT. The chain links TRBV3-1 to TRBJ2-3, with 9 bases lining up with TRBD2. Trimming removed 0 bases from V and 5 bases from J; junction bases left unmatched: 6. Germline V gene lookup returns CDR1 LGHDT and CDR2 YNNKEL (reference sequence). The length of the CDR3 is 16 residues.

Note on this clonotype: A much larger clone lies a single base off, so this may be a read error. The CDR3 here is CVSSPPDRKNTEAFF. DNA for the CDR3: TGTGTCAGCTCACCACCGGACAGGAAAAACACTGAAGCTTTCTTT. V is TRBV18 and J is TRBJ1-1; 7 nucleotides align to TRBD1. Per the germline V gene, CDR1 is KGHSH and CDR2 is LQKENI. The CDR3 spans 15 residues.

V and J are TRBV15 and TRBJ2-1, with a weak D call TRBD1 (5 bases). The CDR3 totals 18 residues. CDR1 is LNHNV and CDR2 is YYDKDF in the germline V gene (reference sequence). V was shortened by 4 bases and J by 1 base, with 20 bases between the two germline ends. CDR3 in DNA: TGTGCCACCAGCACTTCCCTGGGGCCCATCAGGTCCTACAATGAGCAGTTCTTC. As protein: CATSTSLGPIRSYNEQFF.

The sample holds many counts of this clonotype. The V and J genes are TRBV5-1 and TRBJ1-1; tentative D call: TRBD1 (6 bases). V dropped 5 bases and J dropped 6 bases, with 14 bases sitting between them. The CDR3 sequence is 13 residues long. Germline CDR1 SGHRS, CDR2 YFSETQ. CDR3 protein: CASSLQGSSEAFF. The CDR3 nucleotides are TGCGCCAGCAGTTTACAGGGTAGCTCTGAAGCTTTCTTT.

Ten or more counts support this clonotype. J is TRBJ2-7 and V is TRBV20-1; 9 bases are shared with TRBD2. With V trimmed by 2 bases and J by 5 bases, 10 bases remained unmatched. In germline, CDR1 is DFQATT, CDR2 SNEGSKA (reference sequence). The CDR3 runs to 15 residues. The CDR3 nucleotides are TGCAGTGCTAGAACAAGCGGGGGGCCCCTAAACGAGCAGTACTTC. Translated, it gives CSARTSGGPLNEQYF.

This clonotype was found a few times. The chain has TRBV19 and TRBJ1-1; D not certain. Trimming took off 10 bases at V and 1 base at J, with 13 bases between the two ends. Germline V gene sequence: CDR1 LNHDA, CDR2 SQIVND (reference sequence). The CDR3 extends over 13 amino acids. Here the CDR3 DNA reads TGTGCCACCCAAATCTGGGGGAACACTGAAGCTTTCTTT. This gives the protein CATQIWGNTEAFF.

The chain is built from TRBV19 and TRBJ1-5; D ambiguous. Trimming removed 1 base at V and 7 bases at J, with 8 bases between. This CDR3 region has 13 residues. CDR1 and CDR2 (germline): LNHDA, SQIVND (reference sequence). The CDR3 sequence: CASSIGPEQPQHF. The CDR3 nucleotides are TGTGCCAGTAGTATAGGACCCGAACAGCCCCAGCATTTT.

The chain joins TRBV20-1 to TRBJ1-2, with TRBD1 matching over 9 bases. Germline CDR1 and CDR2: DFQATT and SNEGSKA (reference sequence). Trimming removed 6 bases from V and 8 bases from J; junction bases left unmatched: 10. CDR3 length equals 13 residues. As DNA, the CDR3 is TGCAGTGCCGAACAGGGGGCGCAGAACGGCTACACCTTC. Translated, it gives CSAEQGAQNGYTF.

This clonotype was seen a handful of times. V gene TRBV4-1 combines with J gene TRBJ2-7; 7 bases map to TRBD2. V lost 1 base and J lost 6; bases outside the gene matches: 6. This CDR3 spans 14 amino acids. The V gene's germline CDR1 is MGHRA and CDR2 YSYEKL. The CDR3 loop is CASSQGSRGFEQYF. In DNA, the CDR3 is TGCGCCAGCAGCCAAGGCTCGCGGGGGTTCGAGCAGTACTTC.